The sequence of this T cell receptor (beta chain) was determined in a study of OX40 agonist ivuxolimab in advanced cancers. Across the whole study: Patients were given ivuxolimab, an antibody that agonizes OX40 (CD134). Males comprised approximately 84% of the group, whose mean age was about 62 years (range roughly 20 to 90).

Autoimmune disease history or systemic immunosuppression disqualified patients. The table came from immunoSEQ multiplex PCR; TCRdb's copy has only in-frame clones and leaves some out. The data contain about 55,000 clones, approximately 83% of them seen just once; the ten biggest clones take up roughly 13%. In regard to this clone: Other DNA sequences of this sample code for an identical CDR3.

CDR1 and CDR2 from the germline V gene are SGHRS and YFSETQ. V shed 4 bases, J shed 2 bases, and the junction held 4 bases outside the gene matches. This CDR3 has 16 amino acids. The chain links TRBV5-1 to TRBJ2-5, with TRBD2 matching over 14 bases. Sequencing used CD4+ or CD8+ T cells sorted from blood, obtained in a trial of the OX40 agonist ivuxolimab. The TCR originated in an adult with an advanced solid tumor such as melanoma, head and neck, liver or kidney cancer. The CDR3 protein is CASSLRLAGGQETQYF. As DNA, the CDR3 is TGCGCCAGCAGCCTCCGACTAGCGGGAGGGCAAGAGACCCAGTACTTC.